This T cell receptor (beta chain) emerged from a study of blood T cell repertoires in COVID-19. The assay was immunoSEQ multiplex PCR, and TCRdb's table has in-frame clones only and misses some. The sample yields roughly 340,000 clones, 80% to 90% seen once. Per the germline V gene, CDR1 is MGHRA and CDR2 is YSYEKL. Deletions cut 4 bases from V and 6 bases from J, with 10 bases between. The CDR3 is 12 amino acids. Among Cohort 3 donors, those recovered had two negative PCRs, clearance, or symptom resolution. The chain has TRBV4-1 and TRBJ2-7; D might be TRBD1 (6 bases). The clonotype was recovered from a man between 18 and 35 years old who had recovered from COVID-19. The specimen sequenced was PBMCs or T cells enriched from blood (not recorded which). The CDR3: CASSRTGSEQYF. For the CDR3, the DNA is TGCGCCAGCAGCCGAACAGGGTCCGAGCAGTACTTC.